This T cell receptor (beta chain) originates from a study of CDR3 diversity in severe acne. The CDR3 has 21 amino acids, counting both end residues. The germline V gene has CDR1 SGHDT and CDR2 YYEEEE. On this clonotype: The DNA is left out, because the CDR3 cannot be placed on it with certainty; the CDR3 is given as TCRdb lists it.

TCRdb called the PCR reads again in MiXCR, with one record for every CDR3 protein. The table has tens of thousands of distinct CDR3 sequences, under 65% seen once. The TCR comes from a male donor in good health, without acne. Input material: blood. The chain recombines TRBV5-6 with TRBJ2-5; the table names TRBD1, a call not compared with the DNA. The CDR3 region is CASSLEQGVYGYTFGSGTQYF.